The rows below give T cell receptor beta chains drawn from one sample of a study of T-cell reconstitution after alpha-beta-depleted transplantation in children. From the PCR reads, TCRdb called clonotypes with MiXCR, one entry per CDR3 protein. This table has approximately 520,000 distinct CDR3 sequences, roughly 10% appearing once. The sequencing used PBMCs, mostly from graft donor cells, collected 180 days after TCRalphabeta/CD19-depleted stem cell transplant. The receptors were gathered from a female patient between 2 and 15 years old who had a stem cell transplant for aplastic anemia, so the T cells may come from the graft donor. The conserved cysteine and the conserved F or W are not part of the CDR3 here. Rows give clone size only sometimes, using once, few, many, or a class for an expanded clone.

cdr3_aa: ASSFGRQRD
v_call: TRBV11-2
clone_size: few

cdr3_aa: SARDTGQGNSPLH
v_call: TRBV20-1
clone_size: many

cdr3_aa: SASTRQGVSYEQY
v_call: TRBV20-1
clone_size: .

cdr3_aa: ASSPWGEAGNRELF
v_call: TRBV28
clone_size: .

cdr3_aa: ASSYLGQGGNTEAF
v_call: TRBV5-6
clone_size: .

cdr3_aa: ASSVNPPTGLIVGYT
v_call: TRBV27
clone_size: .

cdr3_aa: ASSKHGTVQETQY
v_call: TRBV7-2
clone_size: few

cdr3_aa: ASSSLAEPYQETQY
v_call: TRBV5-1
clone_size: many

cdr3_aa: SAKWGTEAF
v_call: TRBV20-1
clone_size: few

cdr3_aa: ATSREGRGYGYT
v_call: TRBV15
clone_size: .

cdr3_aa: ASSLAFGPTRRSAYYEQY
v_call: TRBV12-3/TRBV12-4
clone_size: few

cdr3_aa: AISDWGDGETQY
v_call: TRBV10-3
clone_size: few

cdr3_aa: ASRNGGQPQH
v_call: TRBV27
clone_size: .

cdr3_aa: ASSDRWPTPQH
v_call: TRBV6-2/TRBV6-3
clone_size: few

cdr3_aa: ASSFSGIAEAF
v_call: TRBV6-2/TRBV6-3
clone_size: .

cdr3_aa: ASSEQGLAGQETQY
v_call: TRBV7-3
clone_size: few

cdr3_aa: ASSPGTGARTDTQY
v_call: TRBV28
clone_size: many

cdr3_aa: ASSFPAGLVGELF
v_call: TRBV12-3/TRBV12-4
clone_size: many

cdr3_aa: ASRWGLAKGETQY
v_call: TRBV7-2
clone_size: many

cdr3_aa: ASSTGRRNQPQH
v_call: TRBV7-9
clone_size: many

cdr3_aa: ASSQSTIEAF
v_call: TRBV14
clone_size: few

cdr3_aa: ASSFVSGETQY
v_call: TRBV7-2
clone_size: .

cdr3_aa: ASTNKAESYNEQF
v_call: TRBV7-2
clone_size: .

cdr3_aa: ASTGPREGTDTQY
v_call: TRBV28
clone_size: .

cdr3_aa: ASSLLGGNYGYT
v_call: TRBV11-2
clone_size: .

cdr3_aa: ASSRWAGELF
v_call: TRBV6-2/TRBV6-3
clone_size: many

cdr3_aa: SVEARGGRETQY
v_call: TRBV29-1
clone_size: many